This entry concerns a single T cell receptor (beta chain). The antigen is not known. This CDR3 has 17 amino acids. Germline values: CDR1 SGHAT, CDR2 FQNNGV. J gave up 4 bases and V 5 bases, and 13 bases lay outside the gene matches. The entry originates in a study of T cell responses to AZD1222 COVID-19 vaccine. Overall study: Pooling was applied to second doses at about 4 or about 12 weeks. Study outcomes and limitations: The donor group comprised mostly white British people and more females; the analysis possibly underestimated clonal diversity.

Sequencing was performed with immunoSEQ multiplex PCR; in TCRdb, only in-frame clones are kept and a portion is missing. The sample yields about 140,000 clones, around nine tenths seen once. The sample here was peripheral blood, taken on day 0 of AZD1222 vaccination. The rearrangement uses TRBV11-2 and TRBJ2-2; 7 bases line up with TRBD2. The clonotype comes from an adult in good health. The DNA for the CDR3 is TGTGCCAGCAGCCCCAACCGGCTAGCGGATAGCACCGGGGAGCTGTTTTTT. This codes for CASSPNRLADSTGELFF.